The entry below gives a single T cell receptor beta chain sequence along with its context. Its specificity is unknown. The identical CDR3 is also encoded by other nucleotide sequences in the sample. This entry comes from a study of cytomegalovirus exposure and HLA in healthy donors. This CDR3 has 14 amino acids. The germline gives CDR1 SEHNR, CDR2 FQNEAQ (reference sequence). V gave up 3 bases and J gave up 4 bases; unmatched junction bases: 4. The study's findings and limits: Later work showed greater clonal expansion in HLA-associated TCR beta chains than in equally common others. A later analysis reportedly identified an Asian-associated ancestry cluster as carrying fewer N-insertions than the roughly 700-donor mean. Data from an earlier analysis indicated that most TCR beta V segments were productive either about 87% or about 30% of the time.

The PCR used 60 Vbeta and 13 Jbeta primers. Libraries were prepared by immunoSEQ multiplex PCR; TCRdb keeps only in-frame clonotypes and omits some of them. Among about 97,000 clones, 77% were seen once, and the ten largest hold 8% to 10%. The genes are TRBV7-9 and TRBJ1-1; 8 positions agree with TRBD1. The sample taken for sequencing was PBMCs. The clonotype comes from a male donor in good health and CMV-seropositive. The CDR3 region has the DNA TGTGCCAGCAGCTTCCAGGGGGCAGGCACTGAAGCTTTCTTT. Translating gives CASSFQGAGTEAFF.